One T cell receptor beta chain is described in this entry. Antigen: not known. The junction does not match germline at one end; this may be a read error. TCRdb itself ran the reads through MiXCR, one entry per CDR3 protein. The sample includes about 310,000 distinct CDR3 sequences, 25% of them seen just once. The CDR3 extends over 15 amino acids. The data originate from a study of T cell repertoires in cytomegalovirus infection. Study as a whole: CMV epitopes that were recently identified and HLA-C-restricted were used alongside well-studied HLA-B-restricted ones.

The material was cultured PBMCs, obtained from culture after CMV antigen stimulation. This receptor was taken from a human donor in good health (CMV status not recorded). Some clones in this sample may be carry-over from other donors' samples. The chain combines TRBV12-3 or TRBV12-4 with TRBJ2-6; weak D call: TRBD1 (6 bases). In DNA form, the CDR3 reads TGTGCCAGCAGGTCAACAGGGTCTGGGGCCAAGGTCCTGACTTTC. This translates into CASRSTGSGAKVLTF.